This T cell receptor beta chain was recovered during a study of OX40 agonist ivuxolimab in advanced cancers. Broadly, across the study: The costimulatory receptor OX40 (CD134) was targeted by ivuxolimab, a fully human IgG2 agonistic monoclonal antibody. Intravenous ivuxolimab was administered to patients every 2 weeks at six dose levels: 0.01, 0.1, 0.3, 1.5, 3 and 10 mg/kg. Among the 50 to 55 dose-escalation patients, about 20 had hepatocellular carcinoma, around 15 melanoma, 9 renal cell carcinoma and 9 head and neck cancer. A male proportion of around 81% and a mean age of roughly 58 years, ranging from roughly 23 to 80, were recorded for the dose-escalation cohort. Patients were allowed to have had prior anti-PD-1, anti-PD-L1 or anti-CTLA-4 therapy, and approximately 37% of the dose-escalation patients had been treated with checkpoint inhibitors. Partial responses occurred in three dose-escalation patients, of whom one had hepatocellular carcinoma and two had cutaneous melanoma. Peripheral TCRbeta sequencing aimed to test whether ivuxolimab altered TCR sequence diversity and caused clonal T-cell expansion. The paper describes the monotherapy dose-escalation part (N of about 52 patients) of the phase I trial of ivuxolimab. On the study overall, not on this receptor specifically: At doses of 0.1 to 3.0 mg/kg, clonal expansion of both CD4+ and CD8+ blood T cells was observed from baseline to week 6. After ivuxolimab, expanded clones were on average more numerous among CD8+ T cells than among CD4+ T cells. Antigen specificity was not determined for the clonally expanded peripheral T cells. Low levels of normalized T-cell clonal expansion were also seen in some patients who did not respond. In partial responders in the 0.1-3.0 mg/kg groups, normalized peripheral clonal expansion was found to be among the lowest, especially among CD8+ T cells.

Concerning this clone itself: Its antigen remains undetermined. Per-nucleotide qualities are absent, and no much larger clonotype sits a single base away.

Genomic DNA was extracted from sorted cells for sequencing of the TCRbeta CDR3 region. The immunoSEQ Assay was used for sequencing of TCRbeta CDR3 regions. This immuneACCESS table, as held by TCRdb, lists in-frame sequences with V and J called but not all clones. Of the missing ones, under half trace to an unresolved V gene in checked studies; the others have no known cause. Recorded for this sample are over 90,000 clones; approximately 95% of them occurred a single time. The top ten clonotypes cover approximately 0.18% of the sample. Patients with autoimmune disease history or receiving systemic immunosuppression were excluded from the trial. Peripheral blood for TCR sequencing was collected from all dose cohorts at baseline, on cycle 4 day 1, and on cycle 7 day 1. Samples were obtained from an open-label, multicenter, first-in-human phase I dose-escalation trial of ivuxolimab. Adults with locally advanced or metastatic melanoma, renal cell, hepatocellular, or head and neck squamous cell carcinoma were enrolled in the trial. CD4+ and CD8+ T cells were sorted separately from peripheral blood before TCR sequencing.

The germline V gene encodes CDR1 SQVTM and CDR2 ANQGSEA. Its CDR3 holds 16 amino acids, cysteine through phenylalanine. Only the CDR3 region is kept as DNA, spanning 48 bases read in frame from base 1. From V the trimming removes 3 bases and from J it removes 3 bases, while the gene matches leave 11 bases of the junction unaccounted for. The sequences come from CD4+ or CD8+ T cells sorted from blood, collected in a trial of the OX40 agonist ivuxolimab. The sequence links TRBV29-1 to TRBJ1-5; the central 7 bases match TRBD1. The clonotype was recovered from an adult with an advanced solid tumor such as melanoma, head and neck, liver or kidney cancer. The CDR3 protein sequence reads: CSVDCGVTGVNQPQHF. The DNA reads TGCAGCGTTGATTGTGGGGTTACAGGGGTCAATCAGCCCCAGCATTTT.